This entry features one T cell receptor (beta chain) sequence. The antigen remains undetermined. In every patient, relapse followed autologous stem cell transplantation, while exposure to brentuximab vedotin differed. CDR1 and CDR2 (germline): SNHLY, FYNNEI. The CDR3 extends over 13 amino acids. V gave up 5 bases and J gave up 14 bases, with 19 bases separating them. Profiled with immunoSEQ multiplex PCR; TCRdb holds only in-frame clones, not every one. The sample carries some 100,000 clones, approximately 92% recorded once. The record originates from a study of PD-1 blockade in classical Hodgkin lymphoma. Findings of the study overall: Prior to therapy, complete responders displayed diversity much like that of newly diagnosed patients. The authors have not defined what causes the repertoire differences, possibly disease activity or prior therapy.

This rearrangement joins TRBV2 to TRBJ2-1; no clear D gene. This receptor was identified in a human donor with classical Hodgkin lymphoma. This material consisted of peripheral blood mononuclear cells (PBMCs), taken at baseline. The CDR3 DNA sequence: TGTGCCAGCAGTCTTGAACGCTCACCCACGGAGTTCTTC. Protein sequence: CASSLERSPTEFF.